The 8 T cell receptor beta chains below come from one sample, sequenced in a study of T-cell reconstitution after alpha-beta-depleted transplantation in children. For TCRbeta, the library was prepared with unique molecular identifiers. Each CDR3 protein is one row after TCRdb ran MiXCR on the PCR reads. Here the sample spans approximately 650,000 distinct CDR3 sequences, around 13% being singletons. Material: PBMCs, obtained before TCRalphabeta/CD19-depleted stem cell transplant. All receptors come from a girl aged 2 to 9 with congenital amegakaryocytic thrombocytopenia, due to receive a stem cell transplant.

The chain uses TRBV20-1 and TRBJ2-7; TRBD2 agrees at 12 bases. This CDR3 region has 16 residues. Germline trimming cut 1 base from V and 2 bases from J; bases unmatched to any gene: 6. Germline lookup yields CDR1 DFQATT and CDR2 SNEGSKA (reference sequence). DNA of the CDR3: TGCAGTGCTAGAGTCCCACTAGCGGGAGGTCCCTACGAGCAGTACTTC. It encodes CSARVPLAGGPYEQYF.

This clonotype was counted at least ten times. The chain combines TRBV20-1 with TRBJ2-7; perhaps TRBD2 as D (7 bases). V was clipped by 5 bases and J by 2 bases, with 13 bases between them. The CDR3 is 13 amino acids. Germline values: CDR1 DFQATT, CDR2 SNEGSKA (reference sequence). This CDR3 is CSAVGGLPYEQYF. CDR3 bases: TGCAGTGCTGTGGGGGGGCTTCCCTACGAGCAGTACTTC.

This clonotype was seen repeatedly, ten times or more. The J gene is TRBJ1-2, the V gene TRBV27; D gene unclear. The CDR3 spans 14 residues. Germline V CDR1 and CDR2: MNHEY, SMNVEV (reference sequence). V was clipped by 6 bases and J by 7 bases, with 18 bases between them. CDR3 nucleotide sequence: TGTGCCAGCAGCTTGGCCTCCGACGTTAGTGGCTACACCTTC. This sequence encodes CASSLASDVSGYTF.

The chain links TRBV5-1 to TRBJ2-7; tentative D call: TRBD2 (6 bases). Germline V gene sequence: CDR1 SGHRS, CDR2 YFSETQ. V lost 4 bases and J 0 bases, leaving 14 bases between the germline ends. This CDR3 has 15 residues. The CDR3 coding sequence is TGCGCCAGCAGCCCCCCTGGGACTTACTCCTACGAGCAGTACTTC. Protein: CASSPPGTYSYEQYF.

This clonotype was recorded a few times. V gene TRBV18 combines with J gene TRBJ2-2; 7 bases map to TRBD1. Germline CDR1 KGHSH, CDR2 LQKENI. J was trimmed by 4 bases and V by 3 bases; bases with no gene match: 2. The CDR3 spans 14 residues. The CDR3 DNA is TGTGCCAGCTCACCCAACAGGGGCACCGGGGAGCTGTTTTTT. Its translation: CASSPNRGTGELFF.

This CDR3 is CASSLVASWLTTEAFF. The DNA for the CDR3 is TGTGCCAGCAGTTTAGTTGCCAGCTGGCTGACCACTGAAGCTTTCTTT. The chain joins TRBV12-3 or TRBV12-4 to TRBJ1-1; D call uncertain. The germline V and J ends were trimmed by 1 base and 4 bases, with 16 bases remaining between them. This CDR3 spans 16 amino acids.

The sample holds many counts of this clonotype. The chain carries TRBV7-2 and TRBJ2-7, with a possible D match to TRBD2 (6 bases). Germline loops: CDR1 SGHTA, CDR2 FQGNSA. V lost 0 bases and J 6 bases, leaving 9 bases between the germline ends. The CDR3 covers 13 residues. The chain's CDR3 is CASSLAPEGEQYF. CDR3 bases: TGTGCCAGCAGCTTAGCGCCGGAGGGCGAGCAGTACTTC. The variable domain in full, with the rest retrieved from reference TRBV7-2 and TRBJ2-7, is GAGVSQSPSNKVTEKGKDVELRCDPISGHTALYWYRQSLGQGLEFLIYFQGNSAPDKSGLPSDRFSAERTGGSVSTLTIQRTQQEDSAVYLCASSLAPEGEQYFGPGTRLTVT.

The rearrangement joins TRBV11-2 to TRBJ2-1; D is undetermined. The CDR3 sequence is 14 residues long. Germline CDR1 SGHAT, CDR2 FQNNGV. The V and J ends lost 2 bases and 9 bases respectively, with 14 bases between them. The CDR3 sequence is CASSLITGSGEQFF. CDR3 DNA sequence: TGTGCCAGCAGCTTAATCACTGGATCGGGTGAGCAGTTCTTC.